A single sample is the source of the 15 T cell receptor gamma chains below, sequenced in a study of gamma delta lymphoproliferative disorders and STAT genes. Sequencing used genomic DNA taken from PBMCs of patients and controls. TCRdb re-analyzed the multiplex PCR reads via CATT. The data show about 2,200 gamma-chain clones, approximately 9.3% seen once. The sample taken for sequencing was blood. The origin of the receptors is a human donor with gamma-delta T-cell large granular lymphocyte leukemia.

This chain links TRGV8 with TRGJ1 or TRGJ2. Because TCRdb records no J gene, it was assigned here through a match of the DNA to germline. With V trimmed by 5 bases and J by 12 bases, 4 bases remained unmatched. Germline V gene lookup returns CDR1 VENAVY and CDR2 YDSYNSRV. The CDR3 is 9 residues long. CDR3 amino acids: CATWGTKLF. CDR3 sequence (DNA): TGTGCCACCTGGGGAACGAAACTCTTT.

This chain links TRGV8 with TRGJ1 or TRGJ2. Matching the DNA to germline supplied the J gene, which TCRdb does not give. Unmatched junction bases numbered 8, after V lost 3 bases and J lost 3 bases. Germline loops: CDR1 VENAVY, CDR2 YDSYNSRV. This CDR3 is 14 amino acids long. The CDR3, as DNA: TGTGCCACCTGGGATCGTCGATTTTATTATAAGAAACTCTTT. Its translation: CATWDRRFYYKKLF.

V and J are TRGV4 and TRGJ1 or TRGJ2. Germline matching of the DNA provided the J gene here, since TCRdb leaves it blank. In germline, CDR1 is EGSTGY, CDR2 YDSYTSSV. This CDR3 has 14 amino acids. J gave up 2 bases and V 2 bases, and 6 bases lay outside the gene matches. The CDR3 region is CATWDAPYYYKKLF. For the CDR3, the DNA is TGTGCCACCTGGGATGCGCCTTATTATTATAAGAAACTCTTT.

In its sample, this clone is medium-sized. The rearrangement joins TRGV10 to TRGJP1. TCRdb does not report a J gene; here it was assigned by matching the DNA to germline references. TRGV10 is given ORF status, its function remaining uncertain. This CDR3 region has 16 residues. The ends lost 8 bases at V and 4 bases at J; junction bases unmatched: 14. The chain's CDR3 is CAAWDPPMITGWFKIF. CDR3 sequence (DNA): TGTGCTGCGTGGGATCCCCCTATGATCACTGGTTGGTTCAAGATATTT.

The chain joins TRGV10 to TRGJ1 or TRGJ2. The J gene is absent in TCRdb and was assigned here via DNA matching to germline. TRGV10 is recorded as an ORF, its role being uncertain. V lost 8 bases, J lost 9 bases, and 5 bases stayed unmatched. The CDR3 consists of 10 residues. The CDR3 DNA reads TGTGCTGCGTGGGATTGTAAGAAACTCTTT. Its protein product is CAAWDCKKLF.

The J gene is TRGJ1 or TRGJ2, the V gene TRGV8. The J gene was missing in TCRdb and was found by matching the end of the DNA to germline. CDR1 is VENAVY, CDR2 YDSYNSRV, per germline. The CDR3 is 13 residues long. The V segment lost 12 bases and the J segment 8 bases; nucleotides outside the gene matches: 19. The CDR3 DNA is TGTGCCCCCCGCAAGCGGGGGGGACATAAGAAACTCTTT. Amino acids: CAPRKRGGHKKLF.

This chain connects TRGV8 to TRGJ1 or TRGJ2. Germline matching of the DNA provided the J gene here, since TCRdb leaves it blank. V shed 2 bases and J 6 bases; nucleotides not matched to a gene: 7. Germline V gene sequence: CDR1 VENAVY, CDR2 YDSYNSRV. This CDR3 is 13 amino acids long. CDR3 residues: CATWDKRGYKKLF. The CDR3 DNA sequence: TGTGCCACCTGGGATAAAAGGGGTTATAAGAAACTCTTT.

This clone occurred a few times. The chain combines TRGV2 with TRGJ1 or TRGJ2. TCRdb supplies no J gene; here it was assigned by aligning the nucleotide sequence to germline. Unmatched junction bases numbered 11, after V lost 4 bases and J lost 2 bases. The V gene's germline CDR1 is EGSNGY and CDR2 YDSYNSKV. The CDR3 runs to 15 residues. The CDR3 reads CATWELDEHYYKKLF. CDR3 nucleotide sequence: TGTGCCACCTGGGAGCTTGACGAGCATTATTATAAGAAACTCTTT.

This chain links TRGV2 with TRGJ1 or TRGJ2. The J gene was not available in TCRdb and was assigned here by matching the DNA to germline segments. CDR1 is EGSNGY, CDR2 YDSYNSKV, per germline. V lost 0 bases to trimming and J lost 13 bases; unmatched junction nucleotides: 0. The CDR3 extends over 9 amino acids. The CDR3 DNA follows: TGTGCCACCTGGGACGGGAAACTCTTT. It yields the protein CATWDGKLF.

J is TRGJ1 or TRGJ2 and V is TRGV5. Germline matching of the DNA provided the J gene here, since TCRdb leaves it blank. The germline CDR1 and CDR2 sequences are VINAFY and YDVSNSKD. Germline trimming cut 0 bases from V and 2 bases from J; bases unmatched to any gene: 13. CDR3 size: 17 residues. In nucleotides, the CDR3 is TGTGCCACCTGGGACAGGGGGGCAAGTCCCCATTATTATAAGAAACTCTTT. It specifies CATWDRGASPHYYKKLF.

This rearrangement joins TRGV2 to TRGJ1 or TRGJ2. Assignment of the J gene here rests on matching the DNA to germline, because TCRdb gives none. This CDR3 is built from 11 residues. Trimming at V came to 0 bases and at J to 12 bases, leaving 5 bases not matched to a gene. The germline gives CDR1 EGSNGY, CDR2 YDSYNSKV. CDR3 nucleotide sequence: TGTGCCACCTGGGACGGGCCTTGGAAACTCTTT. Amino acids: CATWDGPWKLF.

J is TRGJ1 or TRGJ2 and V is TRGV2. The J gene was missing in TCRdb and was found by matching the end of the DNA to germline. The CDR3 has 13 amino acids. V was clipped by 0 bases and J by 9 bases; unmatched bases: 8. Looked up from germline, CDR1 is EGSNGY and CDR2 is YDSYNSKV. The CDR3 DNA sequence: TGTGCCACCTGGGACGGGCAAATTCTTAAGAAACTCTTT. Amino acids: CATWDGQILKKLF.

In this sample, this clone turned up a few times. The CDR3 DNA reads as TGTGCCTTGTGGGAGGTGCTCATCAATTATTATAAGAAACTCTTT. This gives the protein CALWEVLINYYKKLF. The chain has TRGV9 and TRGJ1 or TRGJ2. No J gene was available from TCRdb, and it was assigned here by a germline match of the DNA. Looked up from germline, CDR1 is GITISATS and CDR2 is ISYDGTV (reference sequence). With V trimmed by 0 bases and J by 1 base, 6 bases remained unmatched. The CDR3 consists of 15 residues.

This clone was seen more than once but under ten times. The chain employs TRGV2 and TRGJ1 or TRGJ2. No J gene is reported in TCRdb; it was inferred here by comparing the DNA with germline. V lost 4 bases, J lost 6 bases, and 9 bases stayed unmatched. Germline lookup yields CDR1 EGSNGY and CDR2 YDSYNSKV. The CDR3 loop spans 13 amino acids. CDR3 nucleotides: TGTGCCACCTGGGATCAATCCTCTTATAAGAAACTCTTT. Translation: CATWDQSSYKKLF.

This clone showed up just a few times. This chain links TRGV10 with TRGJ1 or TRGJ2. The J gene, left out of TCRdb, was set here by checking the DNA against germline. TRGV10 counts as an open reading frame of uncertain function. The CDR3 is made up of 14 amino acids. The V and J ends lost 8 bases and 8 bases, in that order; junction bases with no gene match: 16. In DNA form, the CDR3 reads TGTGCTGCGTGGGATCCTTCGGATCACGATAAGAAACTCTTT. Amino acid sequence: CAAWDPSDHDKKLF.